This entry lists 30 T cell receptor beta chains sequenced from one sample in a study of blood T cell repertoires in COVID-19. Sequenced by immunoSEQ multiplex PCR; TCRdb stores in-frame clones only, minus some. This sample yields roughly 370,000 clones, of which 85% to 90% are seen a single time; about 10% belongs to the top ten. Material for sequencing was PBMCs or T cells enriched from blood (not recorded which). These receptor sequences come from a woman aged 45-65 years who had recovered from COVID-19.

This rearrangement joins TRBV5-1 to TRBJ1-1; TRBD1 might be the D (6 bases). This CDR3 has 13 amino acids. CDR1 and CDR2 (germline): SGHRS, YFSETQ. V was trimmed by 0 bases and J by 7 bases, leaving 10 bases between them. The CDR3: CASSLEDSFEAFF. The CDR3 DNA sequence: TGCGCCAGCAGCTTGGAGGACAGCTTTGAAGCTTTCTTT.

The chain combines TRBV5-1 with TRBJ1-1; TRBD1 matches 9 bases. V dropped 0 bases and J dropped 4; count of bases not matched to a gene: 1. The germline CDR1 and CDR2 sequences are SGHRS and YFSETQ. The CDR3 runs to 14 residues. DNA for the CDR3: TGCGCCAGCAGCTTGGCGACAGGGGGCACTGAAGCTTTCTTT. Amino acids: CASSLATGGTEAFF.

This chain links TRBV6-6 with TRBJ1-4, with TRBD1 matching over 9 bases. After removal of 5 bases from V and 0 bases from J, the junction contained 16 bases not matched to a gene. Germline CDR1 MNHNY, CDR2 SVGAGI (reference sequence). The CDR3 is 20 residues long. Here the CDR3 DNA reads TGTGCCAGCAGTCGATTAACAGGGGGCGAAGATTGGGCAACTAATGAAAAACTGTTTTTT. The encoded protein is CASSRLTGGEDWATNEKLFF.

J is TRBJ1-6 and V is TRBV4-1; TRBD1 matches at 10 bases. V lost 0 bases, J lost 9 bases, and 5 bases stayed unmatched. The germline V gene encodes CDR1 MGHRA and CDR2 YSYEKL. The CDR3 runs 16 residues. DNA of the CDR3: TGCGCCAGCAGCCAAGAAGTCGGACAGGGGGTTTCACCCCTCCACTTT. This sequence encodes CASSQEVGQGVSPLHF.

The rearrangement links TRBV7-3 to TRBJ2-1, with TRBD2 matching over 10 bases. V lost 5 bases to trimming and J lost 5 bases; unmatched junction nucleotides: 9. The CDR3 runs to 16 residues. Germline CDR1 SGHTA, CDR2 FQGTGA. The CDR3 protein is CASSKSGGAVHNEQFF. The CDR3 DNA reads as TGTGCCAGCAGCAAAAGCGGGGGGGCCGTCCACAATGAGCAGTTCTTC.

The rearrangement links TRBV9 to TRBJ1-3; 9 bases align to TRBD1. Germline CDR1 is SGDLS and CDR2 is YYNGEE. The trim removed 4 bases at V and 2 bases at J, leaving 7 bases unmatched. CDR3 length: 16 amino acids. CDR3 residues: CASSPWTGATGNTIYF. In nucleotides, the CDR3 is TGTGCCAGCAGCCCGTGGACAGGGGCTACTGGAAACACCATATATTTT.

The chain carries TRBV7-9 and TRBJ2-1, with 10 bases aligning to TRBD2. This CDR3 is built from 17 residues. Germline CDR1 and CDR2: SEHNR and FQNEAQ (reference sequence). V lost 5 bases, J lost 9 bases, and 16 bases stayed unmatched. In nucleotides, the CDR3 is TGTGCCAGCAGCCCCAGAGAGGGAGCGGGGGGGCAAGGTGAGCAGTTCTTC. Translated, it gives CASSPREGAGGQGEQFF.

Turning to this clone: A read error likely explains this, since a far larger clone differs by one base. The chain links TRBV7-9 to TRBJ1-1; TRBD1 matches 9 bases. V lost 5 bases and J lost 1; bases outside the gene matches: 2. Germline V gene data show CDR1 as SEHNR and CDR2 as FQNEAQ (reference sequence). CDR3 length: 14 residues. The CDR3 nucleotides are TGTGCCAGCAGCCCGGGACAGGGGAACACTGAAGCTTTCTTT. This codes for CASSPGQGNTEAFF.

V gene TRBV25-1 combines with J gene TRBJ1-2; no reliable D call. In germline, CDR1 is MGHDK, CDR2 SYGVNS. Trimming stripped 6 bases from V and 4 bases from J, with 12 bases between. This CDR3 spans 13 amino acids. In DNA, the CDR3 is TGTGCCAGCAGGAGAAGTAGTCTCTATGGCTACACCTTC. Translation gives CASRRSSLYGYTF.

This clone showed up just a few times. The chain carries TRBV4-1 and TRBJ1-3; 9 bases are shared with TRBD1. Trimming took 4 bases from V and 1 from J; bases not matched to a gene: 17. The CDR3 consists of 20 residues. Germline V gene sequence: CDR1 MGHRA, CDR2 YSYEKL. The CDR3 sequence: CASSPIGQGQRSGSGNTIYF. Here the CDR3 DNA reads TGCGCCAGCAGCCCCATCGGACAGGGGCAGAGGAGCGGTTCTGGAAACACCATATATTTT.

This sequence joins TRBV5-1 and TRBJ1-6; 7 positions agree with TRBD1. The V and J ends lost 0 bases and 8 bases, in that order; junction bases with no gene match: 5. The CDR3 runs 15 residues. Germline CDR1 reads SGHRS; CDR2 reads YFSETQ. The DNA for the CDR3 is TGCGCCAGCAGCTTGGCGCCCAGGGGGGATTCACCCCTCCACTTT. Its protein product is CASSLAPRGDSPLHF.

V and J are TRBV30 and TRBJ1-3; maybe TRBD1 (6 bases). The CDR3 extends over 15 amino acids. V dropped 3 bases and J dropped 0 bases, with 12 bases sitting between them. Germline assignment: CDR1 GTSNPN and CDR2 SVGIG (reference sequence). In DNA, the CDR3 is TGTGCCTGGAGAGAAGACAGGACCTCTGGAAACACCATATATTTT. It translates to CAWREDRTSGNTIYF.

V gene TRBV5-1 combines with J gene TRBJ2-7; 11 positions match TRBD1. Germline CDR1 reads SGHRS; CDR2 reads YFSETQ. This CDR3 has 16 residues. Losses at the gene ends were 4 bases for V and 4 bases for J; bases not matched to a gene: 10. CDR3 in amino acids: CASSPRPGTGGYEQYF. For the CDR3, the DNA is TGCGCCAGCAGCCCACGTCCCGGGACAGGGGGATACGAGCAGTACTTC.

This chain connects TRBV28 to TRBJ1-5, with D perhaps TRBD1 (6 bases). Per the germline V gene, CDR1 is MDHEN and CDR2 is SYDVKM. V lost 6 bases to trimming and J lost 3 bases, with 15 bases between them. This CDR3 is 15 amino acids long. The CDR3 sequence is CASRDQGWDNQPQHF. For the CDR3, the DNA is TGTGCCAGCAGAGATCAGGGGTGGGACAATCAGCCCCAGCATTTT.

CDR3 DNA: TGTGCCAGCAGCCAAATGTCAGGGGCTAATACTGAAGCTTTCTTT. This sequence encodes CASSQMSGANTEAFF. This chain uses TRBV4-2 with TRBJ1-1, with D tentatively TRBD1 (6 bases). The V end was cut by 2 bases, the J end by 5 bases, with 15 bases between. The CDR3 has 15 residues. CDR1 LGHNA and CDR2 YNFKEQ come from the germline V gene.

The gene calls are TRBV18 and TRBJ1-1; D gene uncertain. CDR1 and CDR2 (germline): KGHSH, LQKENI. The CDR3 extends over 14 amino acids. The ends were cut back, 2 bases at V and 7 bases at J, with 14 bases in the middle. CDR3 coding DNA: TGTGCCAGCTCACCAAATAGTCTAGAGCATGAAGCTTTCTTT. This codes for CASSPNSLEHEAFF.

This sequence joins TRBV19 and TRBJ2-3; no clear D gene. With 10 bases removed from V and 4 bases from J, the gap between germline ends came to 6 bases. The CDR3 runs 10 residues. The germline gives CDR1 LNHDA, CDR2 SQIVND (reference sequence). The CDR3 loop reads CATPSDTQYF. The CDR3 bases are TGTGCCACCCCGTCAGATACGCAGTATTTT.

The chain carries TRBV29-1 and TRBJ1-2, with D maybe TRBD1 (6 bases). V lost 4 bases to trimming and J lost 3 bases, with 12 bases between them. The CDR3 extends over 13 amino acids. Germline CDR1 SQVTM, CDR2 ANQGSEA. CDR3 nucleotide sequence: TGCAGCGTTGCCCCGGGGGGCCACTATGGCTACACCTTC. It specifies CSVAPGGHYGYTF.

CDR3 sequence reads: CASSFKVVEDLNTEAFF. CDR3 bases: TGTGCCAGCAGTTTTAAGGTTGTGGAGGACCTGAACACTGAAGCTTTCTTT. The chain links TRBV28 to TRBJ1-1; no reliable D call. The V gene's germline CDR1 is MDHEN and CDR2 SYDVKM. Trimming cost V 3 bases and J 0 bases, with 17 bases left between them. The CDR3 is 17 residues long.

V is TRBV27 and J is TRBJ1-2; 7 nucleotides line up with TRBD1. Germline CDR1 is MNHEY and CDR2 is SMNVEV (reference sequence). The CDR3 is 15 amino acids. V was pared by 2 bases and J by 1 base, with 4 bases of the junction left unmatched. CDR3 DNA: TGTGCCAGCAGTTTAAGGGCAGGGGGTAACTATGGCTACACCTTC. It codes for CASSLRAGGNYGYTF.

V and J are TRBV18 and TRBJ1-3; 10 bases are a match to TRBD1. The V gene end was trimmed by 4 bases and the J gene end by 4 bases; junction bases not matched to a gene: 4. Germline-derived CDR1 and CDR2 are KGHSH and LQKENI. This CDR3 is built from 15 residues. CDR3 region: CASSHDRGPGNTIYF. In DNA, the CDR3 is TGTGCCAGCTCACACGACAGGGGGCCAGGAAACACCATATATTTT. Variable domain in full (rest from reference TRBV18 and TRBJ1-3): NAGVMQNPRHLVRRRGQEARLRCSPMKGHSHVYWYRQLPEEGLKFMVYLQKENIIDESGMPKERFSAEFPKEGPSILRIQQVVRGDSAAYFCASSHDRGPGNTIYFGEGSWLTVV.

The chain combines TRBV7-9 with TRBJ1-4; D is perhaps TRBD1 (5 bases). There are 16 residues in the CDR3. V was shortened by 1 base and J by 0 bases, with 9 bases between the two germline ends. The germline V gene has CDR1 SEHNR and CDR2 FQNEAQ (reference sequence). The CDR3 DNA reads as TGTGCCAGCAGCTTAGGGGACTTTACAACTAATGAAAAACTGTTTTTT. Translating gives CASSLGDFTTNEKLFF.

The chain links TRBV18 to TRBJ2-7; TRBD1 matches 9 bases. CDR3 length equals 16 residues. Germline lookup yields CDR1 KGHSH and CDR2 LQKENI. The V gene end was trimmed by 3 bases and the J gene end by 0 bases; junction bases not matched to a gene: 6. The CDR3, as DNA: TGTGCCAGCTCACCGGTCGGGACAGGGAGCTCCTACGAGCAGTACTTC. Translated, it gives CASSPVGTGSSYEQYF.

CDR3: CAIGTGGIYEQYF. The DNA for the CDR3 is TGTGCCATAGGGACAGGGGGCATCTACGAGCAGTACTTC. V and J are TRBV6-5 and TRBJ2-7; TRBD1 matches at 12 bases. Germline CDR1 MNHEY, CDR2 SVGAGI. This CDR3 has 13 residues. V lost 10 bases, J lost 3 bases, and 4 bases stayed unmatched.

The rearrangement links TRBV6-5 to TRBJ1-2; D remains ambiguous. Trimming took off 0 bases at V and 4 bases at J, with 12 bases between the two ends. CDR3 size: 15 residues. Germline V gene lookup returns CDR1 MNHEY and CDR2 SVGAGI. In DNA form, the CDR3 reads TGTGCCAGCAGTTACTCCGAGGGTCGAGGCTATGGCTACACCTTC. Residues: CASSYSEGRGYGYTF.

This sequence joins TRBV6-5 and TRBJ2-5; TRBD1 agrees at 8 bases. The CDR3 runs 15 residues. The germline V gene has CDR1 MNHEY and CDR2 SVGAGI. V shed 6 bases, J shed 5 bases, and the junction held 11 bases outside the gene matches. CDR3 in amino acids: CASRLRDRRAETQYF. The CDR3 DNA reads as TGTGCCAGCAGACTCCGGGACAGGCGGGCGGAGACCCAGTACTTC.

Many counts were recorded for this clone. The CDR3 reads CASSQTGDSNNEQFF. CDR3 bases: TGTGCCAGCAGCCAAACAGGGGATAGTAACAATGAGCAGTTCTTC. This rearrangement joins TRBV11-1 to TRBJ2-1; 7 bases match TRBD1. CDR3 size: 15 residues. From germline, CDR1 is SGHAT and CDR2 FQDESV (reference sequence). J gave up 5 bases and V 5 bases, and 9 bases lay outside the gene matches.

V and J are TRBV3-1 (or the pseudogene TRBV3-2) and TRBJ2-7, with D perhaps TRBD1 (6 bases). The CDR3 is made up of 15 amino acids. The germline V gene has CDR1 LGHDT and CDR2 YNNKEL (reference sequence). Trimming left V 0 bases short and J 6 bases short, with 15 bases between. CDR3 in amino acids: CASSQEPRDTSEQYF. The CDR3 DNA reads as TGTGCCAGCAGCCAAGAGCCCCGGGACACCTCCGAGCAGTACTTC.

This clone was found a few times. This chain connects TRBV5-1 to TRBJ1-1, with 8 bases that match TRBD1. V shed 1 base and J 1 base; nucleotides not matched to a gene: 3. The CDR3 is made up of 15 amino acids. Germline values: CDR1 SGHRS, CDR2 YFSETQ. The CDR3 here is CASSLRTGWNTEAFF. The CDR3 DNA follows: TGCGCCAGCAGCTTGCGGACAGGGTGGAACACTGAAGCTTTCTTT.

The chain has TRBV19 and TRBJ1-2; TRBD1 aligns across 9 bases. Germline CDR1 LNHDA, CDR2 SQIVND (reference sequence). With V trimmed by 7 bases and J by 2 bases, 8 bases remained unmatched. This CDR3 spans 15 amino acids. The CDR3 DNA is TGTGCCAGTACCGGGGACAGGGAAGGCAACTATGGCTACACCTTC. Translated, it gives CASTGDREGNYGYTF.